This is a list of T cell receptor beta chains from one sample in a study of blood T cells in healthy people across ages. One entry per CDR3 protein results from TCRdb running MiXCR on the 5' RACE reads. The data contain about 1.5 million distinct CDR3 sequences, about 43% of them singletons. Material: blood. The receptors were gathered from a woman between 18 and 30 years old in good health. Both conserved end residues are part of each CDR3. D genes are given only for firm matches. Size tells how often a clone was seen (once, few, many) or the class of an expanded clone, and some rows leave it out.

clone_size: .
j_call: TRBJ2-5
v_call: TRBV19
d_call: TRBD2
cdr3_nt: TGTGCCAGTAGTATCCCCACTAGCGGGAACTTGTTTGAGCAGTACTTC
cdr3_aa: CASSIPTSGNLFEQYF

clone_size: few
j_call: TRBJ2-7
v_call: TRBV10-3
d_call: .
cdr3_nt: TGTGCCATCAGTCCAGAAGGCAGGTTCGAGCAGTACTTC
cdr3_aa: CAISPEGRFEQYF

clone_size: few
j_call: TRBJ1-2
v_call: TRBV29-1
d_call: .
cdr3_nt: TGCAGCGTTGATATTGGTGGGGGTATAAGCTACACCTTC
cdr3_aa: CSVDIGGGISYTF

clone_size: few
j_call: TRBJ2-7
v_call: TRBV9
d_call: .
cdr3_nt: TGTGCCAGCAGCGTAGGATGGGGCAGGGAACGCTACGAGCAGTACTTC
cdr3_aa: CASSVGWGRERYEQYF

clone_size: .
j_call: TRBJ1-4
v_call: TRBV12-3/TRBV12-4
d_call: .
cdr3_nt: TGTGCCAGCAGCCGAAGTTCCAGGGGTGAAAAACTGTTTTTT
cdr3_aa: CASSRSSRGEKLFF

clone_size: .
j_call: TRBJ1-4
v_call: TRBV12-3/TRBV12-4
d_call: .
cdr3_nt: TGTGCCAGCAGTGTACAGGGAAAGGAAAAACTGTTTTTT
cdr3_aa: CASSVQGKEKLFF

clone_size: .
j_call: TRBJ2-3
v_call: TRBV9
d_call: TRBD2
cdr3_nt: TGTGCCAGCAGCGTAGCTCAGCTCACCCAGCGGGGGTGGACGCAGTATTTT
cdr3_aa: CASSVAQLTQRGWTQYF

clone_size: .
j_call: TRBJ2-2
v_call: TRBV9
d_call: .
cdr3_nt: TGTGCCAGCAGCGTAGGGACAGCTGCAAACGAGCTGTTTTTT
cdr3_aa: CASSVGTAANELFF

clone_size: many
j_call: TRBJ2-7
v_call: TRBV4-1
d_call: TRBD2
cdr3_nt: TGCGCCAGCAGCCAAGTCGCGGGAGACTCCTACGAGCAGTACTTC
cdr3_aa: CASSQVAGDSYEQYF

clone_size: once
j_call: TRBJ2-2
v_call: TRBV29-1
d_call: .
cdr3_nt: TGCAGCGTTGAAAGGCTAGCAGGCGGGGAGCTGTTTTTT
cdr3_aa: CSVERLAGGELFF

clone_size: .
j_call: TRBJ1-2
v_call: TRBV24-1
d_call: TRBD1
cdr3_nt: TGTGCCACCAGGAGGGACAGGGGAAGCTATGGCTACACCTTC
cdr3_aa: CATRRDRGSYGYTF

clone_size: .
j_call: TRBJ1-2
v_call: TRBV29-1
d_call: TRBD1
cdr3_nt: TGCAGCGTTGAAGATTTAACAGGGGGCCGGAATACCTATGGCTACACCTTC
cdr3_aa: CSVEDLTGGRNTYGYTF

clone_size: .
j_call: TRBJ2-7
v_call: TRBV2
d_call: .
cdr3_nt: TGTGCCAGCAGTGAGTCCATCCTGGACGGAGTCAGCTACGAGCAGTACTTC
cdr3_aa: CASSESILDGVSYEQYF

clone_size: .
j_call: TRBJ1-2
v_call: TRBV30
d_call: TRBD1
cdr3_nt: TGTGCCTGGAGTTACCAACAGGGGAATGGCTACACCTTC
cdr3_aa: CAWSYQQGNGYTF

clone_size: few
j_call: TRBJ2-7
v_call: TRBV27
d_call: .
cdr3_nt: TGTGCCAGCTCCCTGAAACGGGAGATAACCTACGAGCAGTACTTC
cdr3_aa: CASSLKREITYEQYF

clone_size: .
j_call: TRBJ2-3
v_call: TRBV7-9
d_call: .
cdr3_nt: TGTGCCAGCCAGGCGTCCGGCGCAGATACGCAGTATTTT
cdr3_aa: CASQASGADTQYF

clone_size: .
j_call: TRBJ2-7
v_call: TRBV5-6
d_call: .
cdr3_nt: TGTGCCAGCAGTTCAGGACTGGATAAGGAGCAGTACTTC
cdr3_aa: CASSSGLDKEQYF

clone_size: few
j_call: TRBJ2-3
v_call: TRBV20-1
d_call: .
cdr3_nt: TGCAGTGCTAGTGGGACGGGGAACCCCACAGATACGCAGTATTTT
cdr3_aa: CSASGTGNPTDTQYF

clone_size: .
j_call: TRBJ2-7
v_call: TRBV7-8
d_call: .
cdr3_nt: TGTGCCAGCAGCATTAGGGACGTATACGAGCAGTACTTC
cdr3_aa: CASSIRDVYEQYF

clone_size: .
j_call: TRBJ2-3
v_call: TRBV28
d_call: .
cdr3_nt: TGTGCCAGCGGGAGGATTGCTAGCACAGATACGCAGTATTTT
cdr3_aa: CASGRIASTDTQYF

clone_size: few
j_call: TRBJ2-3
v_call: TRBV12-5
d_call: .
cdr3_nt: TGTGCTAGTGGGTTCCCCTCGGATACGCAGTATTTT
cdr3_aa: CASGFPSDTQYF

clone_size: few
j_call: TRBJ1-2
v_call: TRBV15
d_call: TRBD1
cdr3_nt: TGTGCCACCAGCCTTGGACAGGGGACGGCCGAGCTGATCTATGGCTACACCTTC
cdr3_aa: CATSLGQGTAELIYGYTF

clone_size: .
j_call: TRBJ2-3
v_call: TRBV5-6
d_call: TRBD2
cdr3_nt: TGTGCCAGCAGCTTGGGCCCACTAGCGCCAAACACAGATACGCAGTATTTT
cdr3_aa: CASSLGPLAPNTDTQYF

clone_size: .
j_call: TRBJ2-5
v_call: TRBV20-1
d_call: .
cdr3_nt: TGCAGTGCTAGAAGGTCCCACCAAGAGACCCAGTACTTC
cdr3_aa: CSARRSHQETQYF

clone_size: few
j_call: TRBJ1-1
v_call: TRBV29-1
d_call: TRBD1
cdr3_nt: TGCAGTGCGGGACAGGGGACTGAAGCTTTCTTT
cdr3_aa: CSAGQGTEAFF

clone_size: many
j_call: TRBJ2-7
v_call: TRBV6-1
d_call: .
cdr3_nt: TGTGCCAGCAGTGAAGGACAAGACGGCACCTACGAGCAGTACTTC
cdr3_aa: CASSEGQDGTYEQYF

clone_size: few
j_call: TRBJ1-3
v_call: TRBV6-1
d_call: TRBD1
cdr3_nt: TGTGCCAGCAGTGAAAGGAGGGGCAGGGGGACCTCTGGAAACACCATATATTTT
cdr3_aa: CASSERRGRGTSGNTIYF

clone_size: .
j_call: TRBJ1-2
v_call: TRBV5-1
d_call: .
cdr3_nt: TGCGCCAGCAGCTTGGGCCCCGGAGGCCCTTCCGGCTACACCTTC
cdr3_aa: CASSLGPGGPSGYTF

clone_size: few
j_call: TRBJ2-7
v_call: TRBV18
d_call: .
cdr3_nt: TGTGCCAGCTCACAGCGTAGCGAGCAGTACTTC
cdr3_aa: CASSQRSEQYF

clone_size: few
j_call: TRBJ1-2
v_call: TRBV20-1
d_call: .
cdr3_nt: TGCAGTGCTAGAGATCAGGAAGGCTATGGCTACACCTTC
cdr3_aa: CSARDQEGYGYTF

clone_size: .
j_call: TRBJ2-7
v_call: TRBV21-1
d_call: .
cdr3_nt: TGTGCCAGCAGCAAAGTTGTACCGGGCCCCTACGAGCAGTACTTC
cdr3_aa: CASSKVVPGPYEQYF

clone_size: few
j_call: TRBJ2-5
v_call: TRBV4-1
d_call: TRBD1
cdr3_nt: TGCGCCAGCAGCCAAGATAATCTCGGGACAGGCAGTGGGACCCAGTACTTC
cdr3_aa: CASSQDNLGTGSGTQYF

clone_size: .
j_call: TRBJ1-1
v_call: TRBV12-3/TRBV12-4
d_call: .
cdr3_nt: TGTGCCAGCAGTTTCTCGGGGGAGAACACTGAAGCTTTCTTT
cdr3_aa: CASSFSGENTEAFF

clone_size: .
j_call: TRBJ2-1
v_call: TRBV4-2
d_call: .
cdr3_nt: TGTGCCAGCAGCCAAGTTATTATCGAGGGGCAGGGGAGGCACAATGAGCAGTTCTTC
cdr3_aa: CASSQVIIEGQGRHNEQFF

clone_size: few
j_call: TRBJ1-2
v_call: TRBV12-5
d_call: .
cdr3_nt: TGTGCTAGTGTCCGAGGGGGGGCTGGAGATGGCTACACCTTC
cdr3_aa: CASVRGGAGDGYTF

clone_size: .
j_call: TRBJ1-5
v_call: TRBV4-2
d_call: .
cdr3_nt: TGTGCCAGCAGCCAAGATTTGGGTTTTGATAGCAATCAGCCCCAGCATTTT
cdr3_aa: CASSQDLGFDSNQPQHF

clone_size: .
j_call: TRBJ2-5
v_call: TRBV5-6
d_call: TRBD1
cdr3_nt: TGTGCCAGCAGCTCGGGACAGATTGTGGCCCAGTACTTC
cdr3_aa: CASSSGQIVAQYF

clone_size: .
j_call: TRBJ1-1
v_call: TRBV7-9
d_call: .
cdr3_nt: TGTGCCAGCACCCACCCGGACTGGGACACAATAGAGAACACTGAAGCTTTCTTT
cdr3_aa: CASTHPDWDTIENTEAFF

clone_size: few
j_call: TRBJ2-4
v_call: TRBV3-1
d_call: TRBD2
cdr3_nt: TGTGCCAGCAGCCAAGGACTAGCGGTGAAAAACATTCAGTACTTC
cdr3_aa: CASSQGLAVKNIQYF

clone_size: .
j_call: TRBJ2-3
v_call: TRBV7-9
d_call: .
cdr3_nt: TGTGCCAGCAGCTTAAGGGACGGGAGCGATACGCAGTATTTT
cdr3_aa: CASSLRDGSDTQYF

clone_size: .
j_call: TRBJ2-7
v_call: TRBV2
d_call: .
cdr3_nt: TGTGCCAGCAGTGAAGGCGGGGAAATGGACGAGCAGTACTTC
cdr3_aa: CASSEGGEMDEQYF

clone_size: .
j_call: TRBJ2-3
v_call: TRBV5-1
d_call: .
cdr3_nt: TGCGCCAGCAGCCCTTCTACAGGGTATGGGGATACGCAGTATTTT
cdr3_aa: CASSPSTGYGDTQYF

clone_size: .
j_call: TRBJ2-7
v_call: TRBV10-3
d_call: .
cdr3_nt: TGTGCCATCAGTGGGCCCAGTGAGCAGTACTTC
cdr3_aa: CAISGPSEQYF

clone_size: many
j_call: TRBJ1-2
v_call: TRBV5-6
d_call: .
cdr3_nt: TGTGCCAGCAACCAGGGGAACTATGGCTACACCTTC
cdr3_aa: CASNQGNYGYTF